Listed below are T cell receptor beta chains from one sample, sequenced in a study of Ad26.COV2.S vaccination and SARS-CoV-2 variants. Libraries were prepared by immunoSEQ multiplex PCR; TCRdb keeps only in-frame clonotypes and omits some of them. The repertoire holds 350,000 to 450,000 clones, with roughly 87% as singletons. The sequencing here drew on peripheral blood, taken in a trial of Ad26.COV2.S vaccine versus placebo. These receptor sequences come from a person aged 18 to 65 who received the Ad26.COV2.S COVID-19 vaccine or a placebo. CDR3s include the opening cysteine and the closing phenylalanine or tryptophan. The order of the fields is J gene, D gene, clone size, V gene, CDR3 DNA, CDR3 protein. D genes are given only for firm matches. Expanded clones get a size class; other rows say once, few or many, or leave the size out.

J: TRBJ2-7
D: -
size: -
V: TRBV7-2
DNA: TGTGCCAGCAGCTTAGCGTGGACATGGGAGCAGTACTTC
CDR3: CASSLAWTWEQYF

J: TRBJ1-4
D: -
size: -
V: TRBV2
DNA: TGTGCCAGCAGGCTTATATCGGGGAAACTGTTTTTT
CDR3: CASRLISGKLFF

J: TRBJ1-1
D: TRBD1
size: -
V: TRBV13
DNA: TGTGCCAGCAGCTGGGGGCCAGGGGGCGATCCTGAAGCTTTCTTT
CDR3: CASSWGPGGDPEAFF

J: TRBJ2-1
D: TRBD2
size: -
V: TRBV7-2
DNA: TGTGCCAGCAGCTTATATGAGGCGGGGGGGCTGGATGAGCAGTTCTTC
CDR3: CASSLYEAGGLDEQFF

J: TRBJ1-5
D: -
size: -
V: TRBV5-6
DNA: TGTGCCAGCAGCTTGGCCCCGGGGGAGCCCCAGCATTTT
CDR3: CASSLAPGEPQHF

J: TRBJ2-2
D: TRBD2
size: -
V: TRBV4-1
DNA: TGCGCCAGCAGCCAAGATCCCTCGAGCGGGGGGGTGTCCGGGGAGCTGTTTTTT
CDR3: CASSQDPSSGGVSGELFF

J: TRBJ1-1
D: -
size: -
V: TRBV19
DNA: TGTGCCAGTCAAATGGGGGACGCCACTGAAGCTTTCTTT
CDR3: CASQMGDATEAFF

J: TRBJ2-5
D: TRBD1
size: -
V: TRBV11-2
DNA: TGTGCCAGCAGCTCGGAGGGGAGGGACAGGGAAGAGACCCAGTACTTC
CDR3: CASSSEGRDREETQYF

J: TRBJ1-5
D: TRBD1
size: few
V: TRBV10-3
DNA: TGTGCCGCCTCCGGGACAGGGTCGCAGCCCCAGCATTTT
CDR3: CAASGTGSQPQHF

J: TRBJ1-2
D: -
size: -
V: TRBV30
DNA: TGTGCCTGGAGTGTACAGCCGGGGGCCGGGGGCTACACCTTC
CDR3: CAWSVQPGAGGYTF

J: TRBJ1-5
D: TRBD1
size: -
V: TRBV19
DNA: TGTGCCAGTAGTATTATCTTGGGGTGGTCAGGGGGCGATAGCAATCAGCCCCAGCATTTT
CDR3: CASSIILGWSGGDSNQPQHF

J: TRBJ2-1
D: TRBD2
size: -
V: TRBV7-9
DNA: TGTGCCAGCAGCTTAACGGTCCTAGGGACTAGCGGGGGGGCAAATGAGCAGTTCTTC
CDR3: CASSLTVLGTSGGANEQFF

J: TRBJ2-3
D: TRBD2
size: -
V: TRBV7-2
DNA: TGTGCCAGCAGATTCCGCGGGGGGCCCACAGATACGCAGTATTTT
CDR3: CASRFRGGPTDTQYF

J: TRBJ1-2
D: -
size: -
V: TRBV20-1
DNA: TGCAGTGCCGGCGGAGCGTCTGGCTACACCTTC
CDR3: CSAGGASGYTF

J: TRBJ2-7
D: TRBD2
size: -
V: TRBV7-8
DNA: TGTGCCAGCAGAAAGACTAGCAGGGACTACGAGCAGTACTTC
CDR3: CASRKTSRDYEQYF

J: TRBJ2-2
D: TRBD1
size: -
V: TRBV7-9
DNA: TGTGCCAGCAGCAAAGGACAGGGTCGGACCGGGGAGCTGTTTTTT
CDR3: CASSKGQGRTGELFF